This TCR beta chain was identified in a study of shared clonotypes between healthy human individuals. CD45RA+ naive and CD45RA-negative memory subsets were separated from CD4+ cells. Of note for this clone: No antigen is known for it. The same CDR3 can be traced to other DNA sequences in this sample.

Regarding the study as a whole: A handful of donors showed sharing of around 5.3% of naive CD4 clonotypes.

Trimming shortened V by 6 bases and J by 4 bases, and 6 bases separated the two germline ends. Germline V gene lookup returns CDR1 SNHLY and CDR2 FYNNEI. This CDR3 is built from 11 residues. Sorted-subset replicate PCR reactions contained roughly 190 ng DNA, corresponding to tens of thousands of T cell genomes. This table comes from immunoSEQ multiplex PCR, and its TCRdb copy is limited to in-frame clones, with some not included. The table lists roughly 2.2 million clones, approximately 93% of them singletons. The clonotype originates from a man aged 18 to 30 in good health. Some clones in this sample may be carry-over from other donors' samples. V is TRBV2 and J is TRBJ2-5, with D possibly matching TRBD2 (6 bases). The specimen was naive CD4+ T cells from PBMCs. Subset indicated: CD45RA+ positively selected. Written as DNA, the CDR3 is TGTGCCAGCAGGGGAGGAGAGACCCAGTACTTC. Amino acid sequence: CASRGGETQYF.